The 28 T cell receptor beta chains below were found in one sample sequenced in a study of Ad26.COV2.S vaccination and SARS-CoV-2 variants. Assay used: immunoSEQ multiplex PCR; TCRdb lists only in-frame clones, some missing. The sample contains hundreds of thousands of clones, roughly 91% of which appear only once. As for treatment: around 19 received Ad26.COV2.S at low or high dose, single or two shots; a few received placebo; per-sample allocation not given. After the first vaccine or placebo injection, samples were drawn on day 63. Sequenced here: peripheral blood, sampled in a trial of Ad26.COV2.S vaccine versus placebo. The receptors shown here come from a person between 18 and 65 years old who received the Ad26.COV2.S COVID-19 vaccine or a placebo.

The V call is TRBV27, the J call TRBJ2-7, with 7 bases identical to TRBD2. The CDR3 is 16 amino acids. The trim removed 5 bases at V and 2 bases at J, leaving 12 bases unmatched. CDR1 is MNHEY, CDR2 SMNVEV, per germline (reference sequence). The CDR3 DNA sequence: TGTGCCAGCAGTCCCCTGGGTCGCGCGGGAGCCTACGAGCAGTACTTC. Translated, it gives CASSPLGRAGAYEQYF.

Here the CDR3 DNA reads TGTGCCACCAGTGATTTGAAGGTGTCGGGACTAGCGGGGGCAACCGGGGAGCTGTTTTTT. Translated, it gives CATSDLKVSGLAGATGELFF. This sequence joins TRBV24-1 and TRBJ2-2; 14 bases map to TRBD2. From germline, CDR1 is KGHDR and CDR2 SFDVKD. The CDR3 is 20 residues long. The V and J ends lost 0 bases and 5 bases, in that order; junction bases with no gene match: 10.

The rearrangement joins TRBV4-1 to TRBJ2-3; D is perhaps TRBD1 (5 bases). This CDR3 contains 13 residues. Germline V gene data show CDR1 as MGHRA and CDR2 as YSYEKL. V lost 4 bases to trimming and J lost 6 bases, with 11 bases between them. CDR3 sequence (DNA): TGCGCCAGCAGCCGGGGCCTTTACGATACGCAGTATTTT. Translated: CASSRGLYDTQYF.

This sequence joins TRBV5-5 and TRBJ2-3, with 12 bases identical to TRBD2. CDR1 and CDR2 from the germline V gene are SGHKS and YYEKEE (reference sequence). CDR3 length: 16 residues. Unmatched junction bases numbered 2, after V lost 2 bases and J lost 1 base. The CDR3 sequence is CASSLRTSGGTDTQYF. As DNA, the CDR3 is TGTGCCAGCAGCTTAAGGACTAGCGGGGGCACAGATACGCAGTATTTT.

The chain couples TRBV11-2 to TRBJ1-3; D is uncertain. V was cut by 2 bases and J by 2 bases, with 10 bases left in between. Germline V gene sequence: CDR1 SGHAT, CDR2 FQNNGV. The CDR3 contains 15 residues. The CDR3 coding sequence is TGTGCCAGCAGCTTACAAGGTATCCCTGGAAACACCATATATTTT. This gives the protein CASSLQGIPGNTIYF.

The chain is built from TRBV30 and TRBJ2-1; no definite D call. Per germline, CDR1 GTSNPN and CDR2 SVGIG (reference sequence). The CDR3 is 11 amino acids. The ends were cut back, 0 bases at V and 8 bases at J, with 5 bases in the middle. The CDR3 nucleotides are TGTGCCTGGAGTGTAGGGTATGAGCAGTTCTTC. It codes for CAWSVGYEQFF.

For the CDR3, the DNA is TGTGCCAGTAGTTTTTCTTCCCAAGAGACCCAGTACTTC. It is translated as CASSFSSQETQYF. The chain has TRBV19 and TRBJ2-5; D is ambiguous. The CDR3 has 13 residues. The germline gives CDR1 LNHDA, CDR2 SQIVND (reference sequence). V lost 5 bases, J lost 1 base, and 8 bases lay in between.

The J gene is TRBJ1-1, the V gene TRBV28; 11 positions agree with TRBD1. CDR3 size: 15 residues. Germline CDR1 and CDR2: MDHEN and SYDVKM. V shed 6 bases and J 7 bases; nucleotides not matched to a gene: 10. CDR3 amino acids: CASRPVGQGANEAFF. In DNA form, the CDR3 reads TGTGCCAGCAGACCAGTTGGACAGGGGGCGAATGAAGCTTTCTTT.

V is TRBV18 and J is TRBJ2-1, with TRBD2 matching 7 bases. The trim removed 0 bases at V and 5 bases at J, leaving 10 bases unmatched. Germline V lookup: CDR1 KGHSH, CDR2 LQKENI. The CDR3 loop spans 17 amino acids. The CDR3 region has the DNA TGTGCCAGCTCACCACCGAGCAGTTCACTAGCGAACAATGAGCAGTTCTTC. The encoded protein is CASSPPSSSLANNEQFF.

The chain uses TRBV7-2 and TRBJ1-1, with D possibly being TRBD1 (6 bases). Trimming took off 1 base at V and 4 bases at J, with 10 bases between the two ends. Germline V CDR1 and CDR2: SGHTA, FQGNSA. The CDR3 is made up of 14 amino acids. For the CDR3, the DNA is TGTGCCAGCAGCTTAGTTGCAGGGGCCACTGAAGCTTTCTTT. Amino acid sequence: CASSLVAGATEAFF.

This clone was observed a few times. The CDR3 is CASSRSGSVADTQYF. The CDR3 bases are TGTGCCAGCAGCCGAAGCGGGAGTGTCGCAGATACGCAGTATTTT. The J gene is TRBJ2-3, the V gene TRBV7-9; 8 bases align to TRBD2. In germline, CDR1 is SEHNR, CDR2 FQNEAQ (reference sequence). The CDR3 is 15 amino acids. J gave up 4 bases and V 5 bases, and 8 bases lay outside the gene matches.

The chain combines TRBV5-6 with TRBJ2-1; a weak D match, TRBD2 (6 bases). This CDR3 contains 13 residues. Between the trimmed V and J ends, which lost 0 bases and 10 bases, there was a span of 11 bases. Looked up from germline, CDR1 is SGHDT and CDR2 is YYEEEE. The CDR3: CASSLEGLGEQFF. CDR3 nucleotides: TGTGCCAGCAGCTTGGAGGGACTCGGGGAGCAGTTCTTC.

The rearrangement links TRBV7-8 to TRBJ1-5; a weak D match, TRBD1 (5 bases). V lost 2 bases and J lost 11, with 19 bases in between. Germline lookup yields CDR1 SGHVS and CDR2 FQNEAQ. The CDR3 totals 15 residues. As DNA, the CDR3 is TGTGCCAGCAGCTTAACGGTCGGGGACCTTGTGACCCAGCATTTT. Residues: CASSLTVGDLVTQHF.

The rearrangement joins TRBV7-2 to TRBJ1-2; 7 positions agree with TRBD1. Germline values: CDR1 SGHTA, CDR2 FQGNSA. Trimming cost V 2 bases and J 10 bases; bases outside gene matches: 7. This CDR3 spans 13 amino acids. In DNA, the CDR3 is TGTGCCAGCAGCTTATCAGGGGGGGTTGACTACACCTTC. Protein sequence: CASSLSGGVDYTF.

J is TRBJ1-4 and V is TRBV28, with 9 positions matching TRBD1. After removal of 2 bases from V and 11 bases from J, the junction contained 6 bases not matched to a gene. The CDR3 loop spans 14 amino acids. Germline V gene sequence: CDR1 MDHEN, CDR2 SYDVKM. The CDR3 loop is CASSLKDRGWKLFF. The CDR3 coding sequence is TGTGCCAGCAGTTTAAAGGACAGGGGATGGAAACTGTTTTTT. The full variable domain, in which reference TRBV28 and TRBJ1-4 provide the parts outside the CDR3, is DVKVTQSSRYLVKRTGEKVFLECVQDMDHENMFWYRQDPGLGLRLIYFSYDVKMKEKGDIPEGYSVSREKKERFSLILESASTNQTSMYLCASSLKDRGWKLFFGSGTQLSVL.

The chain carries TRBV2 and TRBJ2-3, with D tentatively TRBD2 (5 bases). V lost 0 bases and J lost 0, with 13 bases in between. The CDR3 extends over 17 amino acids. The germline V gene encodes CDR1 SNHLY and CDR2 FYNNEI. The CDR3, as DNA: TGTGCCAGCAGTGAAGCGGGAGCTCGAATTAGCACAGATACGCAGTATTTT. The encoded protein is CASSEAGARISTDTQYF.

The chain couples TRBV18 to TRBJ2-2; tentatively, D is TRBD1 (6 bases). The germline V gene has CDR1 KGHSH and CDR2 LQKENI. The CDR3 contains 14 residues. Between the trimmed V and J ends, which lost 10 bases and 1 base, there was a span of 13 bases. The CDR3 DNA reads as TGTGCCACCCTCCCCAGGGGGAACACCGGGGAGCTGTTTTTT. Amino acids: CATLPRGNTGELFF.

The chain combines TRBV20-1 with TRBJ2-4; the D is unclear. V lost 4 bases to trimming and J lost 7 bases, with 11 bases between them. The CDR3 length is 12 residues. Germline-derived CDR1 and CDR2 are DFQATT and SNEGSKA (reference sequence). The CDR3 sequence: CSAIEGGNIQYF. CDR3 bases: TGCAGTGCTATTGAAGGTGGTAACATTCAGTACTTC.

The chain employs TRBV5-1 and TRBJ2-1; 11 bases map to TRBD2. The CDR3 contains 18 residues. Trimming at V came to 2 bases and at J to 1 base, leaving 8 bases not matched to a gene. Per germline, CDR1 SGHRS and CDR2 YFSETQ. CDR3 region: CASSFPVSGRGSYNEQFF. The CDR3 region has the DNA TGCGCCAGCAGCTTTCCGGTTAGCGGGAGGGGATCCTACAATGAGCAGTTCTTC.

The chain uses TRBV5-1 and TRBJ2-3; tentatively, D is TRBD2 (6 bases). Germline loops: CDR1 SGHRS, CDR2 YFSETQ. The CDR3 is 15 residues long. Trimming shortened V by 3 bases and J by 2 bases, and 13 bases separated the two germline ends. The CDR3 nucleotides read TGCGCCAGCAGCTGGGAGGACCAATCCACAGATACGCAGTATTTT. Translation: CASSWEDQSTDTQYF.

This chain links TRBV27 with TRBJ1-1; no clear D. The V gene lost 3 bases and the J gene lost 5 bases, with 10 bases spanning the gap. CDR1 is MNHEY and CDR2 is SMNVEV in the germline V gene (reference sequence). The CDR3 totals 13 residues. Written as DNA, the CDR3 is TGTGCCAGCAGTTTTCGCCAAGAAACTGAAGCTTTCTTT. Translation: CASSFRQETEAFF.

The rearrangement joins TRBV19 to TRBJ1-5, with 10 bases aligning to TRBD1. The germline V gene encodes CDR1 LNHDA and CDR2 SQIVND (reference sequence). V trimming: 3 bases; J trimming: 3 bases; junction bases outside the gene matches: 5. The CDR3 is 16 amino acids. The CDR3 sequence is CASSIFGTGDNQPQHF. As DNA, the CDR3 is TGTGCCAGTAGTATCTTTGGGACAGGGGACAATCAGCCCCAGCATTTT.

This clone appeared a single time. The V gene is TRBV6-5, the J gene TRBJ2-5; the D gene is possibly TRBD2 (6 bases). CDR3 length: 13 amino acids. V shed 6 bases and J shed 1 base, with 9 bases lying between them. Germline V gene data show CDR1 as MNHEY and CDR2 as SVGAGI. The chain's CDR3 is CASRGLGQETQYF. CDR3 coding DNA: TGTGCCAGCAGGGGACTGGGCCAAGAGACCCAGTACTTC.

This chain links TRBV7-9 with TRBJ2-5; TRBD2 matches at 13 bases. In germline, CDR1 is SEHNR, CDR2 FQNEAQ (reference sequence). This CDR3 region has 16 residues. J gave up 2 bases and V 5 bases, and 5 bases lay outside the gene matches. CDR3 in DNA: TGTGCCAGCAGCCGTTTACTAGCGGGAGGGCAAGAGACCCAGTACTTC. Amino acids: CASSRLLAGGQETQYF.

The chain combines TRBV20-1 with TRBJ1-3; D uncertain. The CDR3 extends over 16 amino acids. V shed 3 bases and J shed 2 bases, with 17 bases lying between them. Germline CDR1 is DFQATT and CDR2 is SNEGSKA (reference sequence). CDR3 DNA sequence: TGCAGTGCTAGTTACGGGTTCAACGAGCCTGGAAACACCATATATTTT. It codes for CSASYGFNEPGNTIYF.

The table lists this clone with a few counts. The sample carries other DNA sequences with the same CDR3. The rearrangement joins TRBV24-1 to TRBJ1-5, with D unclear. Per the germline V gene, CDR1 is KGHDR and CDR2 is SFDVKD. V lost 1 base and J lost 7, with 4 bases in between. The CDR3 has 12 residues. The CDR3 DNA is TGTGCCACCAGTGATTTAGGCCAGCCCCAGCATTTT. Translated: CATSDLGQPQHF.

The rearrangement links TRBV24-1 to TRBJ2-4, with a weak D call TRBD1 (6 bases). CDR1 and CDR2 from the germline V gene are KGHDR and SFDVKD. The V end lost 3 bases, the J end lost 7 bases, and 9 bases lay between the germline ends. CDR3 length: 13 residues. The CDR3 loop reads CATSDTGRNIQYF. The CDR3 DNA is TGTGCCACCAGTGATACAGGGCGGAACATTCAGTACTTC.

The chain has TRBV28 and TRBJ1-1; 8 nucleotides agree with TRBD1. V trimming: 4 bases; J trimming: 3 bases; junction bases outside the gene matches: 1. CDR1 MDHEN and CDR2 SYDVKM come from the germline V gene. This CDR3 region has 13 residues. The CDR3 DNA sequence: TGTGCCAGCAGTTGGGACAGGCACACTGAAGCTTTCTTT. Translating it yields CASSWDRHTEAFF.